This T cell receptor (beta chain) was profiled in a study of blood T cell repertoires in COVID-19. Across the study: The United States, Italy and Spain were the sources of the acute and convalescent COVID-19 samples.

In the study's own analysis: Estimation of nucleated cell counts was performed using reference gene primer amplification. This table comes from immunoSEQ multiplex PCR, and its TCRdb copy is limited to in-frame clones, with some not included. The V and J calls and clone size are taken from that table; D and trimming were inferred from the DNA. This table has some 290,000 clones, about nine tenths appearing once. Followed over time, Seattle patients had been enrolled while infection was active. The V and J ends lost 4 bases and 5 bases respectively, with 10 bases between them. The germline V gene encodes CDR1 SGHRS and CDR2 YFSETQ. The CDR3 loop spans 14 amino acids.

This chain connects TRBV5-1 to TRBJ1-6; D ambiguous. The source is a woman aged 25 to 45 with COVID-19, enrolled during active disease. The material sequenced was peripheral blood. The CDR3 coding sequence is TGCGCCAGCAGCCTAGGTCGGGATAATTCACCCCTCCACTTT. It encodes CASSLGRDNSPLHF. Complete variable domain (other parts from reference TRBV5-1 and TRBJ1-6): KAGVTQTPRYLIKTRGQQVTLSCSPISGHRSVSWYQQTPGQGLQFLFEYFSETQRNKGNFPGRFSGRQFSNSRSEMNVSTLELGDSALYLCASSLGRDNSPLHFGNGTRLTVT.